The clone carrying this TCR beta chain has only one observation. The sample comes from a study of patients and donors after allogeneic stem cell transplantation. TCRdb reprocessed the RT-PCR reads via MiXCR and lists one record per CDR3 protein. Among over 400,000 distinct CDR3 sequences listed, roughly 17% were seen once. Sequenced input: blood, either unsorted or a sorted T cell fraction (not recorded which). This sequence originates from a human donor who was either an allogeneic HSCT recipient or a stem cell or donor lymphocyte infusion donor (not recorded which). It is not recorded whose cells these are; they may come from a transplant donor.

CDR3 amino acids: CASSDPGLAKVYEQYF. CDR3 sequence (DNA): TGTGCCAGCAGCGACCCCGGACTAGCCAAGGTCTACGAGCAGTACTTC. The chain links TRBV7-9 to TRBJ2-7; 8 bases agree with TRBD2. The V segment lost 5 bases and the J segment 3 bases; nucleotides outside the gene matches: 12. Germline V lookup: CDR1 SEHNR, CDR2 FQNEAQ (reference sequence). The CDR3 is made up of 16 amino acids.